This record covers a single TCR beta chain. Its antigen is currently unknown. The sample comes from a study of T cell responses to AZD1222 COVID-19 vaccine. Study overall: Some second doses came at about 4 weeks and others at about 12 weeks; these were pooled.

Deletions cut 8 bases from V and 0 bases from J, with 10 bases between. Germline lookup yields CDR1 MNHEY and CDR2 SVGAGI. This CDR3 has 13 residues. Findings of the study overall: Nearly half of spike-specific TCRs reportedly go after variant regions that carry no mutations. Repertoires were collected only later (after the peak T cell response had occurred).

Method: immunoSEQ multiplex PCR; TCRdb's copy keeps in-frame clones and lacks some. The table has more than 95,000 clones, almost 90% seen once. This sample comprised peripheral blood, obtained on day 0 of AZD1222 vaccination. The V gene is TRBV6-5, the J gene TRBJ2-5; D is ambiguous. The origin of this receptor is an adult in good health. The CDR3 loop reads CASYAAHQETQYF. The CDR3 DNA reads as TGTGCCAGCTATGCAGCACACCAAGAGACCCAGTACTTC.